The present entry profiles one T cell receptor (beta chain) with its context. No antigen is known for it. This entry is derived from a study of post-analysis software for immune sequencing data. Study in general: In terms of disease course, relapsing-remitting, secondary progressive and progressive-relapsing multiple sclerosis were included. Points from the study as a whole: F measure clustering grouped samples strongly by preparation batch. TRBV segments more frequent in patients than in controls numbered five and included TRBV5-6, TRBV5-1 and TRBV20-1.

The germline CDR1 and CDR2 sequences are MNHEY and SMNVEV (reference sequence). The CDR3 has 15 amino acids. The germline V and J ends were trimmed by 0 bases and 2 bases, with 10 bases remaining between them. Unique molecular identifiers were carried by the TCR beta cDNA libraries. Input of about 0.9 to 10 million T cells yielded hundreds of thousands of cDNA molecules. TCRdb independently ran MiXCR on the PCR reads; one entry per CDR3 protein. The sample has about half a million distinct CDR3 sequences, roughly 34% seen once. The TCR comes from a girl under 18 with multiple sclerosis. The chain has TRBV27 and TRBJ1-2; possible D gene TRBD1, 5 bases. Sequenced: blood. The CDR3 DNA sequence: TGTGCCAGCAGTTTATCTCGGGGCACGAACTATGGCTACACCTTC. Amino acids: CASSLSRGTNYGYTF.